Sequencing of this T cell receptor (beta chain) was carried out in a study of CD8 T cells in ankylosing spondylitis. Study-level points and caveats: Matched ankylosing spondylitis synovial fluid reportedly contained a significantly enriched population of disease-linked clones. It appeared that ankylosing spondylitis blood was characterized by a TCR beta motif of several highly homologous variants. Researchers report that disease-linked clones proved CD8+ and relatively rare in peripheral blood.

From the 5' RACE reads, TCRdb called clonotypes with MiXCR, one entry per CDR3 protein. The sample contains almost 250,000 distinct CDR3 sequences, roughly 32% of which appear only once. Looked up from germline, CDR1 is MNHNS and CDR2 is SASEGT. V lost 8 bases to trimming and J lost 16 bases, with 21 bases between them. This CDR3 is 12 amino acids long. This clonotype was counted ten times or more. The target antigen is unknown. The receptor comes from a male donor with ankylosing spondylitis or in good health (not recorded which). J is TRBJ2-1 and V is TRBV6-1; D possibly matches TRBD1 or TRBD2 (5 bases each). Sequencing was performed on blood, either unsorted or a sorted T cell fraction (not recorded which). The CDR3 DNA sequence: TGTGCCAGCCGTCGTGGTGGGACCTTCGGATTCTTC. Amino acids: CASRRGGTFGFF.